A single TCR beta chain is shown here with its context. Its antigen is unidentified. These data belong to a study of response to subunit inactivated influenza vaccine. Via MiXCR, TCRdb re-called the RT-PCR reads, giving one row per CDR3 protein. The table shows a few hundred thousand distinct CDR3 sequences, with 20% to 25% occurring only once. Whole-study findings and limits: The authors put forward the suggestion that each seasonal influenza vaccination may bring in only a limited number of new T cells.

The origin of this receptor is a man between 50 and 75 years old who received an inactivated influenza vaccine. The sequencing used PBMCs from blood, collected less than 22 months after vaccination.

The CDR3 DNA reads TGTGCCAGCAGCCGTGAGGGGGAGCTGTTTTTT. This translates into CASSREGELFF. This rearrangement joins TRBV7-6 to TRBJ2-2; D unresolved. The germline gives CDR1 SGHVS, CDR2 FNYEAQ. V lost 5 bases, J lost 8 bases, and 6 bases lay in between. The CDR3 totals 11 residues.